These 15 T cell receptor beta chains were all obtained from the same sample, sequenced in a study of blood T cell repertoires in COVID-19. Sequencing was performed with immunoSEQ multiplex PCR; in TCRdb, only in-frame clones are kept and a portion is missing. The sample yields 390,000 or so clones, around nine tenths seen once. The material sequenced was PBMCs or T cells enriched from blood (not recorded which). These receptors came from a woman aged 50 to 60 who had recovered from COVID-19.

Only one count was recorded for this clone. The chain employs TRBV27 and TRBJ2-3; TRBD2 aligns across 10 bases. Trimming took 3 bases from V and 4 from J; bases not matched to a gene: 4. The CDR3 totals 15 residues. Germline lookup yields CDR1 MNHEY and CDR2 SMNVEV (reference sequence). CDR3 nucleotide sequence: TGTGCCAGCAGTTTGCCCAGCGGGGGGGCAGATACGCAGTATTTT. Its translation: CASSLPSGGADTQYF.

The chain uses TRBV6-5 and TRBJ1-5; the D gene is possibly TRBD1 (5 bases). With 6 bases removed from V and 3 bases from J, the gap between germline ends came to 9 bases. The CDR3 has 13 residues. Germline CDR1 MNHEY, CDR2 SVGAGI. CDR3 nucleotide sequence: TGTGCCAGCAGGGTGACAGTCAATCAGCCCCAGCATTTT. Translating gives CASRVTVNQPQHF.

The V call is TRBV11-1, the J call TRBJ2-3; weak D call: TRBD1 (5 bases). Germline V gene sequence: CDR1 SGHAT, CDR2 FQDESV (reference sequence). The ends were cut back, 0 bases at V and 4 bases at J, with 11 bases in the middle. This CDR3 spans 15 amino acids. The CDR3 region has the DNA TGTGCCAGCAGCTTAGCGGTTCAGGGCCCAGATACGCAGTATTTT. It is translated as CASSLAVQGPDTQYF.

This rearrangement joins TRBV9 to TRBJ1-1, with D hard to call. The germline gives CDR1 SGDLS, CDR2 YYNGEE. V dropped 4 bases and J dropped 2 bases, with 18 bases sitting between them. The CDR3 is 16 residues long. The DNA of the CDR3 is TGTGCCAGCAGCCCCTACGGGGAGGGAATCAACACTGAAGCTTTCTTT. It codes for CASSPYGEGINTEAFF. Using reference TRBV9 and TRBJ1-1 for the parts outside the CDR3, the full variable domain is DSGVTQTPKHLITATGQRVTLRCSPRSGDLSVYWYQQSLDQGLQFLIQYYNGEERAKGNILERFSAQQFPDLHSELNLSSLELGDSALYFCASSPYGEGINTEAFFGQGTRLTVV.

This clone was observed a single time. CDR3 DNA sequence: TGTGCCAGCTCACCGACAGCCAGCTCCTATAATTCACCCCTCCACTTT. It yields the protein CASSPTASSYNSPLHF. This chain links TRBV18 with TRBJ1-6, with D possibly being TRBD1 (5 bases). Between the trimmed V and J ends, which lost 3 bases and 0 bases, there was a span of 9 bases. CDR3 length: 16 amino acids. Germline loops: CDR1 KGHSH, CDR2 LQKENI.

This chain links TRBV28 with TRBJ2-5; D is possibly TRBD2 (5 bases). The CDR3 contains 14 residues. Deletions cut 3 bases from V and 7 bases from J, with 15 bases between. Germline V CDR1 and CDR2: MDHEN, SYDVKM. CDR3 amino acids: CASSLFDMGATQYF. The CDR3 nucleotides read TGTGCCAGCAGTTTGTTTGATATGGGAGCGACCCAGTACTTC. Combining the CDR3 with reference TRBV28 and TRBJ2-5 gives the whole variable domain DVKVTQSSRYLVKRTGEKVFLECVQDMDHENMFWYRQDPGLGLRLIYFSYDVKMKEKGDIPEGYSVSREKKERFSLILESASTNQTSMYLCASSLFDMGATQYFGPGTRLLVL.

This sequence joins TRBV27 and TRBJ2-7, with a tentative D call TRBD2 (6 bases). The V end lost 10 bases, the J end lost 1 base, and 20 bases lay between the germline ends. The CDR3 sequence is 15 residues long. Germline-derived CDR1 and CDR2 are MNHEY and SMNVEV (reference sequence). The CDR3: CATAPLGGGSYEQYF. The CDR3 coding sequence is TGTGCCACCGCGCCCCTGGGTGGGGGGTCCTACGAGCAGTACTTC.

J is TRBJ1-6 and V is TRBV5-5; 7 bases line up with TRBD1. The CDR3 length is 15 residues. Germline V gene lookup returns CDR1 SGHKS and CDR2 YYEKEE (reference sequence). The J segment lost 7 bases and the V segment lost 3 bases, leaving 7 bases of the junction unmatched. The CDR3 bases are TGTGCCAGCAGCTCCCGGGACAGCAGCAATTCACCCCTCCACTTT. Amino acid sequence: CASSSRDSSNSPLHF.

The V call is TRBV5-4, the J call TRBJ1-2; D ambiguous. The V end was cut by 4 bases, the J end by 4 bases, with 11 bases between. CDR1 is SGHNT and CDR2 is YYREEE in the germline V gene (reference sequence). The CDR3 runs 13 residues. For the CDR3, the DNA is TGTGCCAGCAGCCTGGACGGGTCCTATGGCTACACCTTC. This codes for CASSLDGSYGYTF.

In nucleotides, the CDR3 is TGTGCCAGTAGTATAGTAACGGGGGGTCAGCCCCAGCATTTT. Its protein is CASSIVTGGQPQHF. V usage is TRBV19 and J usage is TRBJ1-5; D is possibly TRBD1 (5 bases). V lost 1 base and J 6 bases, leaving 10 bases between the germline ends. CDR1 is LNHDA, CDR2 SQIVND, per germline (reference sequence). This CDR3 region has 14 residues.

Remarks on this clone: Other nucleotide sequences in the sample specify the same CDR3. The chain uses TRBV12-3 or TRBV12-4 and TRBJ2-3, with a weak D call TRBD1 (5 bases). V lost 3 bases and J lost 3, with 7 bases in between. This CDR3 contains 13 residues. The CDR3 protein is CASSLAGTDTQYF. In nucleotides, the CDR3 is TGTGCCAGCAGTTTGGCAGGGACAGATACGCAGTATTTT.

This clone was seen once. The V gene is TRBV12-3 or TRBV12-4, the J gene TRBJ1-2; no definite D call. The V and J ends lost 4 bases and 3 bases respectively, with 9 bases between them. The CDR3 has 13 residues. Here the CDR3 reads CASSYRVDYGYTF. The CDR3 DNA reads as TGTGCCAGCAGTTATCGGGTTGACTATGGCTACACCTTC.

The V gene is TRBV4-2, the J gene TRBJ2-3; D is uncertain. V was cut by 1 base and J by 5 bases, with 7 bases left in between. CDR3 length: 13 residues. Germline CDR1 is LGHNA and CDR2 is YNFKEQ. The CDR3 region is CASSQARGDTQYF. The CDR3 nucleotides are TGTGCCAGCAGCCAAGCTCGAGGAGATACGCAGTATTTT.

V gene TRBV6-1 combines with J gene TRBJ1-3; D gene uncertain. This CDR3 region has 16 residues. Per the germline V gene, CDR1 is MNHNS and CDR2 is SASEGT. Trimming stripped 2 bases from V and 0 bases from J, with 11 bases between. CDR3 DNA: TGTGCCAGCAGTGAACAGGTTCCCTACTCTGGAAACACCATATATTTT. The encoded protein is CASSEQVPYSGNTIYF.

This clone was found a few times. The chain combines TRBV25-1 with TRBJ1-2, with unresolved D. The CDR3 totals 13 residues. Germline assignment: CDR1 MGHDK and CDR2 SYGVNS. V dropped 2 bases and J dropped 4 bases, with 8 bases sitting between them. Here the CDR3 DNA reads TGTGCCAGCAGTGAAATGACGGGCTATGGCTACACCTTC. Translated: CASSEMTGYGYTF.